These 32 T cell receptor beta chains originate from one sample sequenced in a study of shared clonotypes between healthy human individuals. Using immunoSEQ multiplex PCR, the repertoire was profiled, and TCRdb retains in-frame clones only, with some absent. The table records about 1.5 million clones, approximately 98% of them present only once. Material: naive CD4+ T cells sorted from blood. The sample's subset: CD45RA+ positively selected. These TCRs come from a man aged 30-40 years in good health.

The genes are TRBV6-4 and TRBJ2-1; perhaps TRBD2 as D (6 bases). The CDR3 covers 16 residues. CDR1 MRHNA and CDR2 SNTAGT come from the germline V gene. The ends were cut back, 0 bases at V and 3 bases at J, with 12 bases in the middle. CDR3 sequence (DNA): TGTGCCAGCAGTGACTCCGGGGGTTTAGGCTACAATGAGCAGTTCTTC. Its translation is CASSDSGGLGYNEQFF.

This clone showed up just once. CDR3 nucleotide sequence: TGTGCCTGGACGGGACGGTCCCCCTACGAGCAGTACTTC. Its protein product is CAWTGRSPYEQYF. This sequence joins TRBV30 and TRBJ2-7; tentatively, D is TRBD1 or TRBD2 (5 bases each). The CDR3 is 13 amino acids. Germline V gene lookup returns CDR1 GTSNPN and CDR2 SVGIG (reference sequence). V was shortened by 4 bases and J by 2 bases, with 12 bases between the two germline ends. Supplemented by reference TRBV30 and TRBJ2-7, the full variable domain reads SQTIHQWPATLVQPVGSPLSLECTVEGTSNPNLYWYRQAAGRGLQLLFYSVGIGQISSEVPQNLSASRPQDRQFILSSKKLLLSDSGFYLCAWTGRSPYEQYFGPGTRLTVT.

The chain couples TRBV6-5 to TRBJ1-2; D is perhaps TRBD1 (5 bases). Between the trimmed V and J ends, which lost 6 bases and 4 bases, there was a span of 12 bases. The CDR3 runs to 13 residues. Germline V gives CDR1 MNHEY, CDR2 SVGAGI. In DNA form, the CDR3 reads TGTGCCAGCAGACTGGGACGGTTCTATGGCTACACCTTC. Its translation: CASRLGRFYGYTF.

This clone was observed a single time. The CDR3 DNA reads as TGTGCCAGCAGCTTAGCGGTCGCTAGGAAGACTTACGAGCAGTACTTC. This sequence encodes CASSLAVARKTYEQYF. J is TRBJ2-7 and V is TRBV7-8; D unclear. The V and J ends lost 0 bases and 4 bases respectively, with 16 bases between them. The length of the CDR3 is 16 residues. Germline V gene sequence: CDR1 SGHVS, CDR2 FQNEAQ.

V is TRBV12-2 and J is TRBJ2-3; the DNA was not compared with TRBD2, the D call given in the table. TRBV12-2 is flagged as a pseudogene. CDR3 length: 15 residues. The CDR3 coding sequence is TGTGCAAGTCGCGAGCGGGAGAGGAGCACAGATACGCAGTATTTT. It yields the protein CASRERERSTDTQYF.

The CDR3 DNA follows: TGTGCCAGCAGCTTAGGGGACAGGAGCCTCTACGAGCAGTACTTC. Its protein is CASSLGDRSLYEQYF. The chain links TRBV7-9 to TRBJ2-7; 8 nucleotides align to TRBD1. Germline lookup yields CDR1 SEHNR and CDR2 FQNEAQ (reference sequence). CDR3 length: 15 amino acids. Trimming took 1 base from V and 3 from J; bases not matched to a gene: 5.

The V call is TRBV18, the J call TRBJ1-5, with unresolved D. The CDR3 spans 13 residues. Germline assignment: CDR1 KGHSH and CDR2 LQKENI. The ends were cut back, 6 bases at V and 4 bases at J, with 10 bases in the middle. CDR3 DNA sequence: TGTGCCAGCTCGGAGCACTATAATCAGCCCCAGCATTTT. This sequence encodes CASSEHYNQPQHF.

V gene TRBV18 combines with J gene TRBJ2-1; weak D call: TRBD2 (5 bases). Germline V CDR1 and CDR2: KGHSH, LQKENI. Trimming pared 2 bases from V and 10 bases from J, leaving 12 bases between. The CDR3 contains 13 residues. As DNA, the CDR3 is TGTGCCAGCTCACCAGGAGGAGGATACGAGCAGTTCTTC. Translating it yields CASSPGGGYEQFF.

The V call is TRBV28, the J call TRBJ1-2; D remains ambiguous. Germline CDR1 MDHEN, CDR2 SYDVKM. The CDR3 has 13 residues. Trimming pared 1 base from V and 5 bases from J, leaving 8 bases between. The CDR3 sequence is CASSLSDGYGYTF. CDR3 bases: TGTGCCAGCAGTTTATCGGACGGTTATGGCTACACCTTC.

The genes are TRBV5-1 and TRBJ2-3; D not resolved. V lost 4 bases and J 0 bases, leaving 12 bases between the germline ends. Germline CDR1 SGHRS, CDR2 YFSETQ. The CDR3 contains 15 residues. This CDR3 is CASSPFGRSTDTQYF. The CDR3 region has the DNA TGCGCCAGCAGCCCCTTCGGGCGGAGCACAGATACGCAGTATTTT. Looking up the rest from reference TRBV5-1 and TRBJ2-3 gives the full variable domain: KAGVTQTPRYLIKTRGQQVTLSCSPISGHRSVSWYQQTPGQGLQFLFEYFSETQRNKGNFPGRFSGRQFSNSRSEMNVSTLELGDSALYLCASSPFGRSTDTQYFGPGTRLTVL.

CDR3 protein: CASADRRPKNSYEQYF. DNA of the CDR3: TGTGCCAGTGCGGACAGGAGACCGAAAAATTCCTACGAGCAGTACTTC. The genes are TRBV28 and TRBJ2-7, with 7 bases identical to TRBD1. V shed 9 bases and J 1 base; nucleotides not matched to a gene: 15. Germline V gene lookup returns CDR1 MDHEN and CDR2 SYDVKM. The CDR3 covers 16 residues.

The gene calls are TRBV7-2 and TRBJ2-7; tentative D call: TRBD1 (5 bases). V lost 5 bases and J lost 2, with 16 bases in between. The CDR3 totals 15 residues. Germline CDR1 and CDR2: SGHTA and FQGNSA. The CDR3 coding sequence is TGTGCCAGCAGCCGGACAAGCCTTGGGGCCTACGAGCAGTACTTC. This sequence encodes CASSRTSLGAYEQYF.

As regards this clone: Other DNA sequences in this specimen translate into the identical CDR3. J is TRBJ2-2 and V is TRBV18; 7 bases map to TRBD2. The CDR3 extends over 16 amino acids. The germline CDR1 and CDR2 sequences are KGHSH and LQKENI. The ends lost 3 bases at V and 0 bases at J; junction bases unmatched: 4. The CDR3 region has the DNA TGTGCCAGCTCACCGGTAGCGGGTTCGAACACCGGGGAGCTGTTTTTT. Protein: CASSPVAGSNTGELFF.

For the CDR3, the DNA is TGTGCCAGCTCACCCCTTAGGGCAGGGGGAGGCACAGATACGCAGTATTTT. Translated: CASSPLRAGGGTDTQYF. The chain employs TRBV18 and TRBJ2-3, with 7 bases identical to TRBD1. Losses at the gene ends were 3 bases for V and 1 base for J; bases not matched to a gene: 10. Per germline, CDR1 KGHSH and CDR2 LQKENI. There are 17 residues in the CDR3.

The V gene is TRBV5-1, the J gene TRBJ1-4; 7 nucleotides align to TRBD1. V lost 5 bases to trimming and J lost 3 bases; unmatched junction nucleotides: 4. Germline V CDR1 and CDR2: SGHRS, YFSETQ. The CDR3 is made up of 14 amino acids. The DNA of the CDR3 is TGCGCCAGCAGTACAGGGGAGGCTAATGAAAAACTGTTTTTT. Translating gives CASSTGEANEKLFF.

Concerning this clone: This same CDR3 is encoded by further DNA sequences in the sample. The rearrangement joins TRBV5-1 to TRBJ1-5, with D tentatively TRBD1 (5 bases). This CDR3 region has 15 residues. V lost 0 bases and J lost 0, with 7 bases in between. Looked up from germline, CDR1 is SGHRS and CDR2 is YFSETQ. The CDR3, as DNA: TGCGCCAGCAGCTTGGGGGGCCTTAGCAATCAGCCCCAGCATTTT. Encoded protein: CASSLGGLSNQPQHF.

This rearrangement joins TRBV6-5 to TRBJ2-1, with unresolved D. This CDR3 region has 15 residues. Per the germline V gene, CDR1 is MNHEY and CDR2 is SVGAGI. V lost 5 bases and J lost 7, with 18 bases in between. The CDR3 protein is CASSRTPNSRNEQFF. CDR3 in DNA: TGTGCCAGCAGTCGAACCCCCAATTCAAGGAATGAGCAGTTCTTC.

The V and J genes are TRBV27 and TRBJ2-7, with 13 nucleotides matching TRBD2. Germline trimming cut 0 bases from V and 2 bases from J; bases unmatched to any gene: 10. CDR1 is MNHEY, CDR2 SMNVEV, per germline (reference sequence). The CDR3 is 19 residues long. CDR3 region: CASSLSGTSGTIVAYEQYF. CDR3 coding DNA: TGTGCCAGCAGTTTATCCGGGACTAGCGGGACCATAGTCGCCTACGAGCAGTACTTC.

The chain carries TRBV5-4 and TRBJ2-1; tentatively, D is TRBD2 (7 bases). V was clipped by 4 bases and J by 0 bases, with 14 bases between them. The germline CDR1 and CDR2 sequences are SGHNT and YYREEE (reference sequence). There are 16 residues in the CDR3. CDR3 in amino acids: CASSPGGGFSYNEQFF. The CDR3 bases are TGTGCCAGCAGCCCCGGCGGGGGCTTCTCCTACAATGAGCAGTTCTTC.

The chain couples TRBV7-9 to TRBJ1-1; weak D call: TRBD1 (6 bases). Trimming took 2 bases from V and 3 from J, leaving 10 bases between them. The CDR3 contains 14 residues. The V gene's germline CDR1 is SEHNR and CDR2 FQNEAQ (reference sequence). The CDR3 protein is CASSLTGQHTEAFF. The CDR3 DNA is TGTGCCAGCAGCTTAACAGGGCAGCACACTGAAGCTTTCTTT.

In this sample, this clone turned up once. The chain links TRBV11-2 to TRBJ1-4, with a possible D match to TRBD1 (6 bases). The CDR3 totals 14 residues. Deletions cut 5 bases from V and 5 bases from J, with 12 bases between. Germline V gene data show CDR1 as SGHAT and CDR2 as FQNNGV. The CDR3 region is CASSEDRLNEKLFF. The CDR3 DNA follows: TGTGCCAGCAGCGAAGACAGGCTGAATGAAAAACTGTTTTTT.

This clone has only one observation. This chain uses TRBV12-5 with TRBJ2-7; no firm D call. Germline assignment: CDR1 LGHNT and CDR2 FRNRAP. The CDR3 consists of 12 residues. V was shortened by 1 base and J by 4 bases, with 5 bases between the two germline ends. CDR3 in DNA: TGTGCTAGTGGTTTGGGGAGTTACGAGCAGTACTTC. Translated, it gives CASGLGSYEQYF.

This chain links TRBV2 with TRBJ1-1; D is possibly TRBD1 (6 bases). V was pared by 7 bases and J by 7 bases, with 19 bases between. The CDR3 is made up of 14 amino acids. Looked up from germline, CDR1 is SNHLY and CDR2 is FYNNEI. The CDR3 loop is CASKSQGPSIEAFF. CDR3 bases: TGTGCCAGCAAATCCCAGGGGCCTAGTATTGAAGCTTTCTTT.

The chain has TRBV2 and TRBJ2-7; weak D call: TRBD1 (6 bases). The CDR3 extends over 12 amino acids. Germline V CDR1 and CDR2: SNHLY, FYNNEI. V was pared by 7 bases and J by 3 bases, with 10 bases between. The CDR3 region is CASIIQGYEQYF. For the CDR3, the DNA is TGTGCCAGCATCATACAGGGCTACGAGCAGTACTTC.

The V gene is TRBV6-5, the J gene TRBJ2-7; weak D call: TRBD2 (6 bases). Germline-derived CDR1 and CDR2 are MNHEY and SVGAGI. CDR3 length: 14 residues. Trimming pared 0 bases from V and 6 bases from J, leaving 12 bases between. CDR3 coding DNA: TGTGCCAGCAGTTACTCGAGGCTAGCGCCCGAGCAGTACTTC. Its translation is CASSYSRLAPEQYF.

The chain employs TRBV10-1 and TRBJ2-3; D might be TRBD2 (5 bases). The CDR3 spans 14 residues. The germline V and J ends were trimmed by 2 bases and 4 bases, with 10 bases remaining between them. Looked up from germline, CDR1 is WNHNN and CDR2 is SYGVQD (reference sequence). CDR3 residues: CASSEGRAPDTQYF. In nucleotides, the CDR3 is TGCGCCAGCAGTGAGGGGAGAGCGCCAGATACGCAGTATTTT.

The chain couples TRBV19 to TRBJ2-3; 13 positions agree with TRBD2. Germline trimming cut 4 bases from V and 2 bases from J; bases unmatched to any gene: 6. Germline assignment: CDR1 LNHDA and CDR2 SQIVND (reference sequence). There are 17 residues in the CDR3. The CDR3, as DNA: TGTGCCAGTAGTACCGAACTAGCGGGAGGGGACACAGATACGCAGTATTTT. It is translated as CASSTELAGGDTDTQYF.

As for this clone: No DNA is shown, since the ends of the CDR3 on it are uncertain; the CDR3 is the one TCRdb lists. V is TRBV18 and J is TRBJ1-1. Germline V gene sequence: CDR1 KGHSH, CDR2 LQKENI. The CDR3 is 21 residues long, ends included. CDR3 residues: CASSPLNAAFRGREPNTEAFF.

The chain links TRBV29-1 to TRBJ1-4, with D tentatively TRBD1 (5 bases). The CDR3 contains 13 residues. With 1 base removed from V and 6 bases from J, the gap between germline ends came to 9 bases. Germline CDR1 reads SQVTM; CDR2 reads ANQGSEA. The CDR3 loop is CSVEAPGHEKLFF. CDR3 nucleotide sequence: TGCAGCGTTGAAGCCCCGGGGCATGAAAAACTGTTTTTT. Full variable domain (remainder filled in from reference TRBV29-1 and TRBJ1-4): SAVISQKPSRDICQRGTSLTIQCQVDSQVTMMFWYRQQPGQSLTLIATANQGSEATYESGFVIDKFPISRPNLTFSTLTVSNMSPEDSSIYLCSVEAPGHEKLFFGSGTQLSVL.

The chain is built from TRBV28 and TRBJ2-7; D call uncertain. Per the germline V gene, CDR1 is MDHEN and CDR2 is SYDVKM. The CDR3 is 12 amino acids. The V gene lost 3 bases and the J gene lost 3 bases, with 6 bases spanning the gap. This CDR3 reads CASSFQNYEQYF. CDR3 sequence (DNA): TGTGCCAGCAGTTTTCAGAACTACGAGCAGTACTTC.

CDR3 DNA: TGTGCCAGCAGCGTAGGATCGGGAGTGGGCTACAATGAGCAGTTCTTC. It yields the protein CASSVGSGVGYNEQFF. The chain recombines TRBV9 with TRBJ2-1; the D gene is possibly TRBD2 (6 bases). CDR1 and CDR2 (germline): SGDLS, YYNGEE. This CDR3 is built from 16 residues. Trimming pared 0 bases from V and 3 bases from J, leaving 13 bases between.

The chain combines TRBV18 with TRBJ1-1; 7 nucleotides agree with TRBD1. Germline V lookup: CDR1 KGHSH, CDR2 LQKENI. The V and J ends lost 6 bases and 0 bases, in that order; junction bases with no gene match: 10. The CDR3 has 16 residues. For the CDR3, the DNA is TGTGCCAGCTCTCCTGACAGGGTTGGGATGAACACTGAAGCTTTCTTT. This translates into CASSPDRVGMNTEAFF.